This T cell receptor beta chain is from a study of T cell changes during pregnancy in multiple sclerosis. Only in-frame clones appear in the TCRdb table, and some are missing; sequencing was by immunoSEQ multiplex PCR. The table lists about 53,000 clones, roughly 90% of them singletons, with around 3.3% in the top ten. CDR3 length: 14 amino acids. Germline CDR1 PRHDT, CDR2 FYEKMQ (reference sequence). The V gene lost 0 bases and the J gene lost 1 base, with 6 bases spanning the gap. V usage is TRBV13 and J usage is TRBJ2-5; D is unclear. Source: CD8+ T cells from peripheral blood mononuclear cells, taken before pregnancy. This receptor was obtained from a female donor with multiple sclerosis, enrolled in a pregnancy study. The DNA of the CDR3 is TGTGCCAGCAGCTTAGGTCCCAGCCAAGAGACCCAGTACTTC. Translation: CASSLGPSQETQYF.